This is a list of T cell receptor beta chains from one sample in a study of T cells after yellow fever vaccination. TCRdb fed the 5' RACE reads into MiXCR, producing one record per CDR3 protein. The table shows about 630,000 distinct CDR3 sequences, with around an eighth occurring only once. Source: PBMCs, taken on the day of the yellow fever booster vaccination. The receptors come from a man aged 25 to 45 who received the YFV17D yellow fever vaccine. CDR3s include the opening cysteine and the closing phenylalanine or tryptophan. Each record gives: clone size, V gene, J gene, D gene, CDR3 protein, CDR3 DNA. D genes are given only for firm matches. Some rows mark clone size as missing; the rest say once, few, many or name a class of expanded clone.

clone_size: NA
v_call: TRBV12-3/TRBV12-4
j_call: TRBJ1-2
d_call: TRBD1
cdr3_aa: CASSSRQGKPGGYTF
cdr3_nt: TGTGCCAGCAGTTCCCGACAGGGAAAGCCTGGGGGCTACACCTTC

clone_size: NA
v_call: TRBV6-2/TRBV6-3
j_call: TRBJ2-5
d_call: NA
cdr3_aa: CASRTWGHRETQYF
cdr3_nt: TGTGCCAGCAGGACCTGGGGGCATCGGGAGACCCAGTACTTC

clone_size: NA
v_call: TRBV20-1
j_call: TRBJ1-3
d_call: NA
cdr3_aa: CSVSQVNSGNTIYF
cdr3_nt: TGCAGTGTTTCGCAGGTCAACTCTGGAAACACCATATATTTT

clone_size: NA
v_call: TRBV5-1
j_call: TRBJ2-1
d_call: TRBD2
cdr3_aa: CASSILAGNNEQFF
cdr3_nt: TGCGCCAGCAGCATACTAGCGGGGAACAATGAGCAGTTCTTC

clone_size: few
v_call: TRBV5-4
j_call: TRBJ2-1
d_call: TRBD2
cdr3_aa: CASSFGTSGTNEQFF
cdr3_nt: TGTGCCAGCAGCTTCGGGACTAGCGGGACCAATGAGCAGTTCTTC

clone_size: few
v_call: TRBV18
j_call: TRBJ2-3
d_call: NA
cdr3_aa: CASSPSLSTDTQYF
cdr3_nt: TGTGCCAGCTCACCTTCCCTCAGCACAGATACGCAGTATTTT

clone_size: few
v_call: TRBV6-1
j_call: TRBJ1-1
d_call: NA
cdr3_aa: CASSEITAFF
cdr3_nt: TGTGCCAGCAGTGAAATTACGGCTTTCTTT

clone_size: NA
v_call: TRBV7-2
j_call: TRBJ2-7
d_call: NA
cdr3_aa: CASTHTGGAEQYF
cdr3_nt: TGTGCCAGCACCCACACGGGGGGCGCCGAGCAGTACTTC

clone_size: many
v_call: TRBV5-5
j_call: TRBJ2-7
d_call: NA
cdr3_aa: CASSWSGGDSYEQYF
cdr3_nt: TGTGCCAGCAGCTGGTCAGGGGGGGACTCCTACGAGCAGTACTTC

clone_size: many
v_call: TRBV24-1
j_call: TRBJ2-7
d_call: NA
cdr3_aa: CATSDPGSYEQYF
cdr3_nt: TGTGCCACCAGTGATCCCGGTTCCTACGAGCAGTACTTC

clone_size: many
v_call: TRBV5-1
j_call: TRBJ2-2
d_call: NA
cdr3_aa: CASSLYLRDTGELFF
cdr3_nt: TGCGCCAGCAGCTTGTACCTTAGGGACACCGGGGAGCTGTTTTTT

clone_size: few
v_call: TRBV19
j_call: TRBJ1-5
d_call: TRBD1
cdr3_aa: CATRPGTGNGRPQHF
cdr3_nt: TGTGCCACTCGTCCCGGGACAGGGAACGGGAGGCCCCAGCATTTT

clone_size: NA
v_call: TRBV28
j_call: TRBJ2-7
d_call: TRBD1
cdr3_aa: CASSSPGTAYEQYF
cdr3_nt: TGTGCCAGCAGTTCGCCCGGGACAGCCTACGAGCAGTACTTC

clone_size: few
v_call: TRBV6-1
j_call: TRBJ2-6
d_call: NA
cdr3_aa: CASHPSGANVLTF
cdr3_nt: TGTGCCAGCCATCCCTCTGGGGCCAACGTCCTGACTTTC

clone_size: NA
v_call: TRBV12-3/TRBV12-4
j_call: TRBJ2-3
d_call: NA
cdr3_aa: CASSSLSVDTQYF
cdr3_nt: TGTGCCAGCAGCTCGCTGTCCGTAGATACGCAGTATTTT

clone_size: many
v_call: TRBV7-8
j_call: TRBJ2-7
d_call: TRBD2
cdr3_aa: CASSLSGRAGGEQYF
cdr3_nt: TGTGCCAGCAGCTTAAGCGGGAGGGCCGGTGGGGAGCAGTACTTC

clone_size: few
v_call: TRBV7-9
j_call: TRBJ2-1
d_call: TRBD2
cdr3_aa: CASSPVAGAYNEQFF
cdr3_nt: TGTGCCAGCAGCCCGGTAGCGGGAGCTTACAATGAGCAGTTCTTC

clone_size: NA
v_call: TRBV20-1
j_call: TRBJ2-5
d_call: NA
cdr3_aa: CSATVSQNQETQYF
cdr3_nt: TGCAGTGCGACCGTTTCCCAGAACCAAGAGACCCAGTACTTC

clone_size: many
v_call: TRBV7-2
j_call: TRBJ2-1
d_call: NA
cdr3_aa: CASSSRAGLSYNEQFF
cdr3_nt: TGTGCCAGCAGCTCGAGGGCGGGCCTCTCCTACAATGAGCAGTTCTTC

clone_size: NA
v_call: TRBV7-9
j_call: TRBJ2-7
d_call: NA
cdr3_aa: CASSLATRVRDEQYF
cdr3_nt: TGTGCCAGCAGCTTAGCGACGAGGGTTCGAGACGAGCAGTACTTC

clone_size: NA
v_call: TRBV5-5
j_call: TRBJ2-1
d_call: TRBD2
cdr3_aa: CASSLSGNFYNEQFF
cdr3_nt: TGTGCCAGCAGCTTGAGCGGGAATTTCTACAATGAGCAGTTCTTC

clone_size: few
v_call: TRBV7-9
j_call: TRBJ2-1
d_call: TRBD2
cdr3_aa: CASSLEVAGTRRTWQFF
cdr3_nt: TGTGCCAGCAGCTTAGAAGTGGCCGGGACTAGGAGAACGTGGCAGTTCTTC

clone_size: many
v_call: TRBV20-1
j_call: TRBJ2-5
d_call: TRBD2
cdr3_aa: CSGSGSIETQYF
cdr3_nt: TGCAGTGGAAGCGGGAGTATAGAGACCCAGTACTTC

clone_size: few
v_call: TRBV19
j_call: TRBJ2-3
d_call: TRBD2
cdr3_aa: CASKGLAGGNTDTQYF
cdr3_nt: TGTGCCAGTAAGGGACTAGCGGGAGGAAACACAGATACGCAGTATTTT

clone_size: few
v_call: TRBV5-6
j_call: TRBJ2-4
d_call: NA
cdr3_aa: CASSWRRYF
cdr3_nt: TGTGCCAGCAGCTGGCGGAGGTACTTC

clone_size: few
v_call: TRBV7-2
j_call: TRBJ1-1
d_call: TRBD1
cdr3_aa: CASSPRQGLVNTEAFF
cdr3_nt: TGTGCCAGCAGCCCAAGACAGGGGCTCGTGAACACTGAAGCTTTCTTT

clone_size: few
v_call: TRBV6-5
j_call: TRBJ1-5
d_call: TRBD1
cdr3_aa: CASSSNRGLNSNQPQHF
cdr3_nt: TGTGCCAGCAGTTCGAACAGGGGCCTTAATAGCAATCAGCCCCAGCATTTT

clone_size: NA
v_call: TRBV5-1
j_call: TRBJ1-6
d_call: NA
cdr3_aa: CASSAWGDHNSPLHF
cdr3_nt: TGCGCCAGCAGCGCCTGGGGCGACCATAATTCACCCCTCCACTTT

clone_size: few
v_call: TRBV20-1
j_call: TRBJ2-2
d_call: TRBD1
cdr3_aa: CSARDRTGKAGELFF
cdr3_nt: TGCAGTGCTAGAGACCGGACAGGGAAGGCCGGGGAGCTGTTTTTT

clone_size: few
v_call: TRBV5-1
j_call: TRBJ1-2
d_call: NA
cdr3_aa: CASSLAGEVGGYTF
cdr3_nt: TGCGCCAGCAGCTTGGCCGGCGAAGTAGGAGGCTACACCTTC

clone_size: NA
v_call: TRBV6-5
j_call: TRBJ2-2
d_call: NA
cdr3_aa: CASSYNHRAGTGELFF
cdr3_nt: TGTGCCAGCAGTTACAACCACAGGGCTGGCACCGGGGAGCTGTTTTTT

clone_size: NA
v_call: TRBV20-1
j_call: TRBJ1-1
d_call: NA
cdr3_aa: CSANQGGTEAFF
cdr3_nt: TGCAGTGCAAACCAGGGAGGCACTGAAGCTTTCTTT

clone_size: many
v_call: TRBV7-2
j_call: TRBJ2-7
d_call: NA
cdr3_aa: CASSLASSYEQYF
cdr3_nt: TGTGCCAGCAGCTTAGCCTCCTCCTACGAGCAGTACTTC

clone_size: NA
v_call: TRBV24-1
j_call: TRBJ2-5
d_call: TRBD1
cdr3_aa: CATSDRRQGSQETQYF
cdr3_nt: TGTGCCACCAGTGACAGGAGACAGGGTTCCCAAGAGACCCAGTACTTC

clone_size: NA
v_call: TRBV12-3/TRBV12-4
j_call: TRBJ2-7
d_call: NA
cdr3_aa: CASSLGTVGPYEQYF
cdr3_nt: TGTGCCAGCAGTTTAGGGACAGTGGGGCCCTACGAGCAGTACTTC

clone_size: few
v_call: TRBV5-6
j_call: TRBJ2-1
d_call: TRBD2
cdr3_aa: CASSSSGRDYNEQFF
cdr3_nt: TGTGCCAGCAGCTCTAGCGGGAGGGACTACAATGAGCAGTTCTTC

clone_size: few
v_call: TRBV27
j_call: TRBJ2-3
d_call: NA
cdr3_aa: CASSLSPTIASTDTQYF
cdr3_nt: TGTGCCAGCAGTTTATCCCCAACCATTGCTAGCACAGATACGCAGTATTTT

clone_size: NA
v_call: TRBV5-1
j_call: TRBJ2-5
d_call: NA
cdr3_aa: CASSFLGTGETQYF
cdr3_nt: TGCGCCAGCAGCTTTCTGGGTACGGGAGAGACCCAGTACTTC

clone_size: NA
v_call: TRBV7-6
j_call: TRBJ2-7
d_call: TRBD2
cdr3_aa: CASSLATSGKSGDEQYF
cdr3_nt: TGTGCCAGCAGCTTAGCGACTAGCGGCAAAAGTGGGGACGAGCAGTACTTC

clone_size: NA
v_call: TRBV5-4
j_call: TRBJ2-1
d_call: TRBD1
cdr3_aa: CASSHPGTGRYNEQFF
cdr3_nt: TGTGCCAGCAGTCATCCCGGGACAGGGAGATACAATGAGCAGTTCTTC

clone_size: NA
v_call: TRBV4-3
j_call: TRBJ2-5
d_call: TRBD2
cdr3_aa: CASSQDGGRAPKETQYF
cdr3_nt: TGCGCCAGCAGCCAAGATGGAGGGAGGGCCCCAAAAGAGACCCAGTACTTC

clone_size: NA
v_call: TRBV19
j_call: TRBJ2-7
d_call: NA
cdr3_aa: CASRIGGSDEQYF
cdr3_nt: TGTGCCAGTAGAATCGGGGGAAGTGACGAGCAGTACTTC

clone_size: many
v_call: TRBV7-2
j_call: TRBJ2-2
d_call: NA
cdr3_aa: CASSLAAPGELFF
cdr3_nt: TGTGCCAGCAGCTTAGCAGCTCCCGGGGAGCTGTTTTTT

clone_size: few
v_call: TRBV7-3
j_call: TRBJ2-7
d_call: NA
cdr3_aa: CASSLMGGPSSYEQYF
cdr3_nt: TGTGCCAGCAGCTTAATGGGCGGACCAAGCTCCTACGAGCAGTACTTC

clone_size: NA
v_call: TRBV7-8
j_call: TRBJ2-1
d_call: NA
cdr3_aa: CASSLVGGFDNEQFF
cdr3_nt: TGTGCCAGCAGCTTAGTGGGAGGATTCGACAATGAGCAGTTCTTC

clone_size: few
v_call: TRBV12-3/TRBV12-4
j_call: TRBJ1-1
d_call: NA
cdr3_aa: CASFVGPENTEAFF
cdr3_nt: TGTGCCAGCTTTGTGGGACCGGAGAACACTGAAGCTTTCTTT

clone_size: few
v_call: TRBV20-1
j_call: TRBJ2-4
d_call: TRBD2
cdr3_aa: CSARDPRRLAGVGLAKNIQYF
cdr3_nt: TGCAGTGCTAGAGATCCACGCCGACTAGCGGGAGTGGGCCTAGCCAAAAACATTCAGTACTTC

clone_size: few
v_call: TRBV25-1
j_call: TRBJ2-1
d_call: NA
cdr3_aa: CASEYPTGHRVNEQFF
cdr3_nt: TGTGCCAGCGAGTACCCCACAGGGCACCGGGTCAATGAGCAGTTCTTC

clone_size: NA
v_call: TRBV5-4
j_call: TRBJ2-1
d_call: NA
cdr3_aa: CASSPGVAEYNEQFF
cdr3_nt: TGTGCCAGCAGCCCGGGGGTAGCGGAGTACAATGAGCAGTTCTTC

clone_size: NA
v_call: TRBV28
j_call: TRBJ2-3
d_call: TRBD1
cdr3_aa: CASSRDRGPVADTQYF
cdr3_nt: TGTGCCAGCAGTAGGGACAGGGGGCCGGTCGCAGATACGCAGTATTTT

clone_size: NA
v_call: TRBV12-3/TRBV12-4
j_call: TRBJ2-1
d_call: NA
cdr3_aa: CASSFATTLGNEQFF
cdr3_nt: TGTGCCAGCAGTTTCGCGACTACCCTTGGCAATGAGCAGTTCTTC

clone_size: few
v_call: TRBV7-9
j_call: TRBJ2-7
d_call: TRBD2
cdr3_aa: CASSLAGGGTDEQYF
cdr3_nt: TGTGCCAGCAGCTTAGCGGGCGGGGGTACCGACGAGCAGTACTTC

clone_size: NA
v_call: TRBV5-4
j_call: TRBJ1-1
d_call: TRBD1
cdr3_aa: CASSRSGGANTEAFF
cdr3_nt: TGTGCCAGCAGCCGTTCAGGGGGCGCGAACACTGAAGCTTTCTTT

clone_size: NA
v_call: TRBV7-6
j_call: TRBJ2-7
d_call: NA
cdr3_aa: CASSPEAETYEQYF
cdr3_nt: TGTGCCAGCAGCCCGGAGGCAGAAACCTACGAGCAGTACTTC

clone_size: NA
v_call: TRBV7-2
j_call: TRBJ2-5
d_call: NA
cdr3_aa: CASSFQGTQETQYF
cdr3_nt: TGTGCCAGCAGCTTTCAGGGGACACAAGAGACCCAGTACTTC

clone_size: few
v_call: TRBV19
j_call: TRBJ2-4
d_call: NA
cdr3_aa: CASSARAKNIQYF
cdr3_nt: TGTGCCAGTAGTGCACGAGCCAAAAACATTCAGTACTTC